Here is one T cell receptor (beta chain) with its context. The data were obtained in a study of blood T cell repertoires in COVID-19. Study summary: Some COVID-19 samples were acute and others convalescent; all came from the United States, Italy and Spain. Sources were T cells, B-cell-depleted T cells, or PBMCs; the material itself was cDNA or gDNA.

Per the original data handling: Amplification with reference gene primers provided the estimates of nucleated cell counts. Profiling relied on immunoSEQ multiplex PCR, and the TCRdb table lists in-frame clones only, not all of them. From that table come the V and J calls and clone size; the DNA was used to work out D and trimming. The repertoire includes tens of thousands of clones, 86% of them detected once, and roughly a sixth sits in the top ten. With 6 bases removed from V and 3 bases from J, the gap between germline ends came to 12 bases. Germline CDR1 WSHSY, CDR2 SAAADI. CDR3 length: 14 amino acids.

The source is a woman older than 75 with acute or convalescent COVID-19. Sequenced material: peripheral blood. This chain links TRBV10-2 with TRBJ1-5; maybe TRBD1 (5 bases). CDR3 loop: CASSRVGYNQPQHF. CDR3 DNA sequence: TGCGCCAGCAGCAGGGTGGGGTACAATCAGCCCCAGCATTTT.